This TCR beta chain was captured in a study of CD39 and CD103 CD8 tumor-infiltrating T cells. Here immunoSEQ multiplex PCR was the method, and the copy in TCRdb shows in-frame clones only, minus some. Of 2,000 to 2,500 clones listed, approximately 70% were seen once; the top ten hold 10% to 15%. Looked up from germline, CDR1 is SGDLS and CDR2 is YYNGEE. V shed 6 bases and J shed 5 bases, with 12 bases lying between them. The CDR3 spans 14 residues. The sequence was obtained from a human donor with head and neck squamous cell carcinoma. The sequenced sample was CD39- CD103- CD8+ T cells sorted from the tumor. This sample's subset: CD103-CD39- double-negative CD45RA- CD8 T cells. The rearrangement links TRBV9 to TRBJ1-6; D is unresolved. This CDR3 is CASNPGTNNSPLHF. CDR3 nucleotide sequence: TGTGCCAGCAACCCGGGAACGAATAATTCACCCCTCCACTTT.